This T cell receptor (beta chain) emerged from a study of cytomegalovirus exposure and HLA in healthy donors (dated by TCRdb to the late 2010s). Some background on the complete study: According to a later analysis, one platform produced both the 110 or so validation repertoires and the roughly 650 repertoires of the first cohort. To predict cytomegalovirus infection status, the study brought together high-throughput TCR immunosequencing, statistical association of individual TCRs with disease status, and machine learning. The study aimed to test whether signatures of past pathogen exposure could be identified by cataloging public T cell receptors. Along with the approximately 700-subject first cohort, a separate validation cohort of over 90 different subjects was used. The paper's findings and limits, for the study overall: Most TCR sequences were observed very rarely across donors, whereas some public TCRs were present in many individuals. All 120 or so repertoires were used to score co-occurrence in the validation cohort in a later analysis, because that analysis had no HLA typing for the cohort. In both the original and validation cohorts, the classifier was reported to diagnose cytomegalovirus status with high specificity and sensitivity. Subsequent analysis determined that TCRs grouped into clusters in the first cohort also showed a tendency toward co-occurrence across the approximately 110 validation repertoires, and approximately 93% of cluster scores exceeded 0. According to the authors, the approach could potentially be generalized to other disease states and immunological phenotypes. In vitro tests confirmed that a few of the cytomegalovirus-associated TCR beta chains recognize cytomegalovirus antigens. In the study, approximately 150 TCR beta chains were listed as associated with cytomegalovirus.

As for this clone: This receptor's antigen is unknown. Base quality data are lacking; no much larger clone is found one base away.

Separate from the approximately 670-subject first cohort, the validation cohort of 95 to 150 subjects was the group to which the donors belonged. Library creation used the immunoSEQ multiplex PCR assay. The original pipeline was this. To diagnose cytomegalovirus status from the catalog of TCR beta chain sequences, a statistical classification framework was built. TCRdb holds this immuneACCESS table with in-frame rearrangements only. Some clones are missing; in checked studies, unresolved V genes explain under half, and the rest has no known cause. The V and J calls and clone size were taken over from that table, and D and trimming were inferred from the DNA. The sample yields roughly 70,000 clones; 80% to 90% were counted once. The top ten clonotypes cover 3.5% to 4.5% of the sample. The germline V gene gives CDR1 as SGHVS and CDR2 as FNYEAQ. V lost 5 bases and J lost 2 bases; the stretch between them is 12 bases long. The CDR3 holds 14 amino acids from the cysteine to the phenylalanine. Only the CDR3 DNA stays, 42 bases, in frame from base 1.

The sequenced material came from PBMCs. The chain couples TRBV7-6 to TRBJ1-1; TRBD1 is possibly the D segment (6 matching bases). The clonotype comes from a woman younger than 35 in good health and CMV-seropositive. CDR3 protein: CASSPTGHNTEAFF. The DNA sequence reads TGTGCCAGCAGCCCGACAGGACATAACACTGAAGCTTTCTTT.